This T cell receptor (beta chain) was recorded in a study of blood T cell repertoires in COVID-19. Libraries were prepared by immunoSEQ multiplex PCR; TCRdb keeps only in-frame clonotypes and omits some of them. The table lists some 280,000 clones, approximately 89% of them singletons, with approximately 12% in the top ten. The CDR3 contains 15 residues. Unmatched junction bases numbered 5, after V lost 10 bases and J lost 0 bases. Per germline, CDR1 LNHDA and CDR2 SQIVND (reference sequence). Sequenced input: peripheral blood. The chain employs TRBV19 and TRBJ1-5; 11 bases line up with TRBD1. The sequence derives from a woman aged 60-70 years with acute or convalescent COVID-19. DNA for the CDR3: TGTGCCACCCGGACAGGGGGCGATAGCAATCAGCCCCAGCATTTT. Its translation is CATRTGGDSNQPQHF. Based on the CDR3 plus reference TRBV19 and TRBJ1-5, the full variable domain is DGGITQSPKYLFRKEGQNVTLSCEQNLNHDAMYWYRQDPGQGLRLIYYSQIVNDFQKGDIAEGYSVSREKKESFPLTVTSAQKNPTAFYLCATRTGGDSNQPQHFGDGTRLSIL.